The rows below give T cell receptor beta chains drawn from one sample of a study of T cell repertoires in cytomegalovirus infection. TCRdb processed the reads anew with MiXCR; each CDR3 protein has one entry. The data show hundreds of thousands of distinct CDR3 sequences, approximately 34% seen once. The source material was PBMCs. The receptors originated from a human donor in good health (CMV status not recorded). Some clones in this sample may be carry-over from other donors' samples. Each CDR3 is given with its conserved first and last residue. Each record gives: V gene, clone size, D gene, J gene, CDR3 protein, CDR3 DNA. A D gene is named only where the DNA matches it firmly. The size entry is marked missing in some rows and otherwise reads once, few, many or a size class.

TRBV7-2	few	NA	TRBJ2-2	CASSFFLRNTGELFF	TGTGCCAGCAGCTTTTTTCTGAGGAACACCGGGGAGCTGTTTTTT
TRBV7-3	few	NA	TRBJ1-1	CASSFGRENTEAFF	TGTGCCAGCAGCTTTGGCAGAGAGAACACTGAAGCTTTCTTT
TRBV28	few	TRBD2	TRBJ2-3	CASSPSGTSGRAYRDTQYF	TGTGCCAGCAGTCCCTCGGGGACTAGCGGGAGGGCCTATAGAGATACGCAGTATTTT
TRBV25-1	once	NA	TRBJ1-6	CASSEYNSPLHF	TGTGCCAGCAGTGAATATAACTCACCCCTCCACTTT
TRBV20-1	once	TRBD2	TRBJ2-1	CSAGGTSGTESSYNEQFF	TGCAGTGCCGGCGGCACTAGCGGGACGGAAAGCTCCTACAATGAGCAGTTCTTC
TRBV6-1	NA	TRBD1	TRBJ1-2	CASSEVGQPNYGYTF	TGTGCCAGCAGTGAAGTGGGACAGCCTAACTATGGCTACACCTTC
TRBV6-1	NA	TRBD2	TRBJ2-7	CASSDTGGRASEQYF	TGTGCCAGCAGTGACACCGGCGGGAGGGCCAGCGAGCAGTACTTC
TRBV6-2/TRBV6-3	NA	TRBD1	TRBJ2-1	CASSDRTGSNEQFF	TGTGCCAGCAGCGACAGGACAGGGAGCAATGAGCAGTTCTTC
TRBV5-1	NA	TRBD1	TRBJ2-5	CASSVTGGKQETQYF	TGCGCCAGCAGCGTGACAGGGGGAAAACAAGAGACCCAGTACTTC
TRBV29-1	NA	TRBD2	TRBJ2-2	CSAGPGGTGELFF	TGCAGCGCCGGACCCGGGGGGACCGGGGAGCTGTTTTTT
TRBV10-3	NA	NA	TRBJ1-1	CAIWSETEAFF	TGTGCCATCTGGTCCGAGACTGAAGCTTTCTTT
TRBV11-1	few	TRBD1	TRBJ2-4	CASSQGSRGAKNIQYF	TGTGCCAGCAGCCAAGGGTCCAGGGGGGCCAAAAACATTCAGTACTTC
TRBV27	few	NA	TRBJ2-2	CASRMGYGELFF	TGTGCCAGCAGGATGGGGTACGGGGAGCTGTTTTTT
TRBV19	NA	NA	TRBJ2-4	CASGRQENIQYF	TGTGCCAGTGGAAGACAGGAAAACATTCAGTACTTC
TRBV15	few	NA	TRBJ2-5	CATSRDKRETQYF	TGTGCCACCAGCAGAGATAAGCGAGAGACCCAGTACTTC
TRBV6-6	few	TRBD2	TRBJ2-3	CASSYWRGVTDTQYF	TGTGCCAGCAGTTACTGGCGGGGGGTAACAGATACGCAGTATTTT
TRBV7-6	NA	NA	TRBJ2-2	CASSSESRAVGELFF	TGTGCCAGCAGCTCCGAGTCGCGGGCGGTCGGGGAGCTGTTTTTT
TRBV6-6	NA	NA	TRBJ2-3	CASNGGRRTDTQYF	TGTGCCAGCAACGGGGGGCGAAGGACAGATACGCAGTATTTT
TRBV7-3	NA	NA	TRBJ2-1	CASSQGPEQFF	TGTGCCAGCAGCCAGGGACCTGAGCAGTTCTTC
TRBV19	many	NA	TRBJ2-3	CASSIGQGADTQYF	TGTGCCAGTAGTATAGGCCAGGGCGCAGATACGCAGTATTTT
TRBV10-3	once	TRBD1	TRBJ2-5	CAIRAGTGGKQETQYF	TGTGCCATCAGGGCCGGGACAGGGGGTAAACAAGAGACCCAGTACTTC
TRBV28	NA	TRBD1	TRBJ2-7	CASRHAPRDRVFEQYF	TGTGCCAGCAGGCACGCCCCCCGGGACAGGGTCTTCGAGCAGTACTTC
TRBV14	NA	TRBD2	TRBJ2-2	CASSRAGGTTGELFF	TGTGCCAGCAGCCGAGCGGGGGGCACGACCGGGGAGCTGTTTTTT
TRBV3-1	few	NA	TRBJ1-1	CASSLPGSTVPEAFF	TGTGCCAGCAGCCTTCCTGGTTCCACGGTCCCTGAAGCTTTCTTT
TRBV2	once	NA	TRBJ2-3	CASWGPGGTDTQYF	TGTGCCAGCTGGGGACCGGGCGGCACAGATACGCAGTATTTT
TRBV7-6	NA	NA	TRBJ2-2	CASSYAETNTGELFF	TGTGCCAGCAGCTATGCTGAAACGAACACCGGGGAGCTGTTTTTT
TRBV18	NA	NA	TRBJ1-6	CASSPVVHPNSPLHF	TGTGCCAGCTCACCGGTGGTCCACCCGAATTCACCCCTCCACTTT
TRBV6-5	NA	NA	TRBJ2-1	CASSSRLVDNEQFF	TGTGCCAGCAGTTCCCGACTAGTAGACAATGAGCAGTTCTTC
TRBV6-2/TRBV6-3	NA	NA	TRBJ1-5	CASRSDAEGNQPQHF	TGTGCCAGCAGGTCGGACGCCGAGGGCAATCAGCCCCAGCATTTT
TRBV20-1	NA	TRBD2	TRBJ2-2	CSARPGTTSTGELFF	TGCAGTGCCAGACCCGGGACTACATCCACCGGGGAGCTGTTTTTT
TRBV7-6	many	NA	TRBJ2-5	CASRDSGGPETQYF	TGTGCCAGCAGGGATAGCGGCGGACCAGAGACCCAGTACTTC